These 5 T cell receptor beta chains came from one sample sequenced in a study of blood T cell repertoires in COVID-19. TCRdb's copy holds only in-frame clones and misses some; the assay was immunoSEQ multiplex PCR. This sample has roughly 280,000 clones, with under 90% found just once. Sequencing was performed on peripheral blood. These TCRs come from a man aged 50-59 years with acute or convalescent COVID-19.

The chain uses TRBV5-1 and TRBJ1-4; D is ambiguous. The length of the CDR3 is 13 residues. CDR1 and CDR2 from the germline V gene are SGHRS and YFSETQ. V lost 4 bases and J 8 bases, leaving 12 bases between the germline ends. CDR3 in DNA: TGCGCCAGCAGCCCGCAAGGAGTAGAAAAACTGTTTTTT. Protein sequence: CASSPQGVEKLFF.

The genes are TRBV6-5 and TRBJ2-5; maybe TRBD2 (5 bases). Germline V gene sequence: CDR1 MNHEY, CDR2 SVGAGI. The CDR3 has 14 amino acids. Trimming stripped 0 bases from V and 5 bases from J, with 10 bases between. CDR3 sequence: CASSYSAQRETQYF. CDR3 nucleotide sequence: TGTGCCAGCAGTTACTCGGCTCAGCGGGAGACCCAGTACTTC.

The chain has TRBV11-2 and TRBJ2-3, with 8 bases fitting TRBD2. Germline trimming cut 0 bases from V and 11 bases from J; bases unmatched to any gene: 13. CDR3 length equals 16 residues. Germline V lookup: CDR1 SGHAT, CDR2 FQNNGV. In DNA form, the CDR3 reads TGTGCCAGCAGCTTAGATGTCATCACTAGCGGCGGAGGGCAGTATTTT. Protein sequence: CASSLDVITSGGGQYF. The variable domain in full, with the rest retrieved from reference TRBV11-2 and TRBJ2-3, is EAGVAQSPRYKIIEKRQSVAFWCNPISGHATLYWYQQILGQGPKLLIQFQNNGVVDDSQLPKDRFSAERLKGVDSTLKIQPAKLEDSAVYLCASSLDVITSGGGQYFGPGTRLTVL.

The chain has TRBV7-9 and TRBJ2-7; tentatively, D is TRBD2 (5 bases). V shed 4 bases and J shed 6 bases, with 13 bases lying between them. Germline loops: CDR1 SEHNR, CDR2 FQNEAQ (reference sequence). This CDR3 is built from 13 residues. CDR3 in amino acids: CASSSHFEGEQYF. CDR3 bases: TGTGCCAGCAGCTCCCACTTCGAGGGCGAGCAGTACTTC. The full variable domain, with the rest looked up from reference TRBV7-9 and TRBJ2-7, is DTGVSQNPRHKITKRGQNVTFRCDPISEHNRLYWYRQTLGQGPEFLTYFQNEAQLEKSRLLSDRFSAERPKGSFSTLEIQRTEQGDSAMYLCASSSHFEGEQYFGPGTRLTVT.

The CDR3 here is CASSSQTGNSNQPQHF. For the CDR3, the DNA is TGTGCCAGCAGTTCCCAGACAGGTAATAGCAATCAGCCCCAGCATTTT. V and J are TRBV6-6 and TRBJ1-5, with D maybe TRBD1 (6 bases). The V gene's germline CDR1 is MNHNY and CDR2 SVGAGI (reference sequence). The CDR3 is 16 residues long. The V and J ends lost 4 bases and 0 bases respectively, with 13 bases between them.